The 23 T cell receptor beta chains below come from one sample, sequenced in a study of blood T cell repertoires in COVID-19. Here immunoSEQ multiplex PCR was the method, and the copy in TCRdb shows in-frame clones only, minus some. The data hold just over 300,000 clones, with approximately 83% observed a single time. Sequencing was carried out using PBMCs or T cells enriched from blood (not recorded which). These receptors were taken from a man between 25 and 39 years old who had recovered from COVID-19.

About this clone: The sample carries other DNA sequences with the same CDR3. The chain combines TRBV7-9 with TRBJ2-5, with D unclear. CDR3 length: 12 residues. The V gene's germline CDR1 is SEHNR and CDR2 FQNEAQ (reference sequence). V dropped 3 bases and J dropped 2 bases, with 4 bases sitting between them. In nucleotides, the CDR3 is TGTGCCAGCAGCTTTTCGCAAGAGACCCAGTACTTC. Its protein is CASSFSQETQYF.

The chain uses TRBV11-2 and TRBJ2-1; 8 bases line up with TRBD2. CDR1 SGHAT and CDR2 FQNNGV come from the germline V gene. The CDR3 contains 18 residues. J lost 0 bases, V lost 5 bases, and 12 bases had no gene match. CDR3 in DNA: TGTGCCAGCAGCACCAACTGGGTAGCGGGGTCCTCCTACAATGAGCAGTTCTTC. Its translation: CASSTNWVAGSSYNEQFF.

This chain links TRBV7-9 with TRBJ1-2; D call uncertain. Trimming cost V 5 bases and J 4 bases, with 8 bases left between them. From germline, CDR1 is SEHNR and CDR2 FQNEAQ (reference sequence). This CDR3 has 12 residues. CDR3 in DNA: TGTGCCAGCAGCCCTAACCCCTATGGCTACACCTTC. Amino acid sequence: CASSPNPYGYTF.

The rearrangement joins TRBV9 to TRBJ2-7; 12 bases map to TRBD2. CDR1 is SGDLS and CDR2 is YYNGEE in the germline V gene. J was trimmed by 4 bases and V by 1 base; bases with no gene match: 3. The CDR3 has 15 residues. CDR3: CASSVSSGGAYEQYF. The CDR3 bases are TGTGCCAGCAGCGTATCTAGCGGGGGGGCTTACGAGCAGTACTTC.

CDR3 region: CASSSGQGNTIYF. The CDR3 nucleotides read TGTGCCAGCAGTTCCGGACAGGGAAACACCATATATTTT. The J gene is TRBJ1-3, the V gene TRBV27; TRBD1 is a possible D gene (6 bases). Trimming left V 4 bases short and J 4 bases short, with 8 bases between. The germline V gene encodes CDR1 MNHEY and CDR2 SMNVEV (reference sequence). This CDR3 region has 13 residues.

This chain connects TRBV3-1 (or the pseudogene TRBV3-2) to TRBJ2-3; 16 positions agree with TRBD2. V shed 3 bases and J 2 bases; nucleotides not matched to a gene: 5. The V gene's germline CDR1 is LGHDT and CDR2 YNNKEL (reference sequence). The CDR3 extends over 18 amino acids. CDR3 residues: CASSQAGTSGGATDTQYF. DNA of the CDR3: TGTGCCAGCAGCCAGGCCGGGACTAGCGGGGGGGCCACAGATACGCAGTATTTT.

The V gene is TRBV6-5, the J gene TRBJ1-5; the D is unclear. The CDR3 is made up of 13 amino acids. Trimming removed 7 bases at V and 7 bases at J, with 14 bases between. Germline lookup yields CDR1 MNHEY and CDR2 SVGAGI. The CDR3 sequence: CASTVVPGQPQHF. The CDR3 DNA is TGTGCCAGCACGGTGGTGCCGGGGCAGCCCCAGCATTTT.

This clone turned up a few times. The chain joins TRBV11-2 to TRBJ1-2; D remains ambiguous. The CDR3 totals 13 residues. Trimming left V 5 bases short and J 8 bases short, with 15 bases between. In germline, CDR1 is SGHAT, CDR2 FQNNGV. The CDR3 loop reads CASSLIMNRGYTF. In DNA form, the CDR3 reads TGTGCCAGCAGCCTCATTATGAATCGGGGCTACACCTTC.

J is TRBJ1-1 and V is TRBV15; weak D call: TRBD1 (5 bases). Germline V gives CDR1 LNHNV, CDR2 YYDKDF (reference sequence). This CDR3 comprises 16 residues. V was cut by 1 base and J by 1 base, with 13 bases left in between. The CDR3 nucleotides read TGTGCCACCAGCAGAGCGGGGGGAGGGTCGAACACTGAAGCTTTCTTT. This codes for CATSRAGGGSNTEAFF.

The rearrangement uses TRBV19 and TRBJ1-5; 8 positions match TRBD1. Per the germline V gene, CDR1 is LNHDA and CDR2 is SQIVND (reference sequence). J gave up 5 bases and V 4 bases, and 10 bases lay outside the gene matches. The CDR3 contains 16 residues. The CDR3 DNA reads TGTGCCAGTAGTACCCCCAGGGGGCAGAGGGATCAGCCCCAGCATTTT. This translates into CASSTPRGQRDQPQHF.

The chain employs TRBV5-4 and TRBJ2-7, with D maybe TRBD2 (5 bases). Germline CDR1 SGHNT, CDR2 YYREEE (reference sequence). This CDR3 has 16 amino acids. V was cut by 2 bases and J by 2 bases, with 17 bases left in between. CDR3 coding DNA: TGTGCCAGCAGCTTAATTGAGGGCTTTCCCCCCTACGAGCAGTACTTC. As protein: CASSLIEGFPPYEQYF.

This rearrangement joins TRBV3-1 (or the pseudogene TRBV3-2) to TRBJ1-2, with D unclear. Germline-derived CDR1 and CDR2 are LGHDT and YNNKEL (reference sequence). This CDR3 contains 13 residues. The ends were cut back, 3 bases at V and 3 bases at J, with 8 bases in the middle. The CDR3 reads CASSQREHYGYTF. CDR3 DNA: TGTGCCAGCAGCCAGCGGGAACACTATGGCTACACCTTC.

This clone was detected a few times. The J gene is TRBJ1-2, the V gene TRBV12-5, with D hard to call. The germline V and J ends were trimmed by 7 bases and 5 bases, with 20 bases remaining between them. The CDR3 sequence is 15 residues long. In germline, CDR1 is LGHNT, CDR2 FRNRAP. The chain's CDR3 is CASAGLGQRGYGYTF. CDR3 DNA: TGTGCTAGTGCGGGTCTCGGGCAACGAGGGTATGGCTACACCTTC. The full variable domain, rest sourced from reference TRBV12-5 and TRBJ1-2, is DARVTQTPRHKVTEMGQEVTMRCQPILGHNTVFWYRQTMMQGLELLAYFRNRAPLDDSGMPKDRFSAEMPDATLATLKIQPSEPRDSAVYFCASAGLGQRGYGYTFGSGTRLTVV.

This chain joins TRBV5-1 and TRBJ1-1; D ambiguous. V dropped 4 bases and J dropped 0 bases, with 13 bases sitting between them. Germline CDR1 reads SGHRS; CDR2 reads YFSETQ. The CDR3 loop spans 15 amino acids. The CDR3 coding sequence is TGCGCCAGCAGCATCACTGTCACGGTGAACACTGAAGCTTTCTTT. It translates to CASSITVTVNTEAFF.

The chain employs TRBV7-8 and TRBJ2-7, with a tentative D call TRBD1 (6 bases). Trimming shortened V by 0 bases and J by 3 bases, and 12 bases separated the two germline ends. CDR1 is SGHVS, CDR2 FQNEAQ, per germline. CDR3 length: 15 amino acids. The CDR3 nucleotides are TGTGCCAGCAGCTTAGCGGGGGCAGGTTACTACGAGCAGTACTTC. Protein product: CASSLAGAGYYEQYF.

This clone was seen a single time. The CDR3 here is CASSRPGTANEQFF. CDR3 in DNA: TGCGCCAGCAGCCGGCCCGGGACTGCTAATGAGCAGTTCTTC. The chain has TRBV4-3 and TRBJ2-1; perhaps TRBD2 as D (6 bases). Trimming shortened V by 4 bases and J by 7 bases, and 14 bases separated the two germline ends. The CDR3 consists of 14 residues. Germline lookup yields CDR1 LGHNA and CDR2 YSLEER.

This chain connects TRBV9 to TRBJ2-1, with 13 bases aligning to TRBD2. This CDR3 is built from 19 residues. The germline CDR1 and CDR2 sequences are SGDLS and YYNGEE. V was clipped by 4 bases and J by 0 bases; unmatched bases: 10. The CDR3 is CASSPRTSGRPSSYNEQFF. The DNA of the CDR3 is TGTGCCAGCAGCCCGCGGACTAGCGGGAGACCGAGCTCCTACAATGAGCAGTTCTTC.

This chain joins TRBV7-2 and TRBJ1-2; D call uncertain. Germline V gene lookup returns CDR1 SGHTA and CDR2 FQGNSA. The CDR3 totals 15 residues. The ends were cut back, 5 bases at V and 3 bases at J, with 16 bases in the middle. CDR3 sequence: CASSPRGSLDYGYTF. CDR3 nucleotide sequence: TGTGCCAGCAGCCCCCGCGGGAGTTTGGACTATGGCTACACCTTC. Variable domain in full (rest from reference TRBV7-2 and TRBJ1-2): GAGVSQSPSNKVTEKGKDVELRCDPISGHTALYWYRQSLGQGLEFLIYFQGNSAPDKSGLPSDRFSAERTGGSVSTLTIQRTQQEDSAVYLCASSPRGSLDYGYTFGSGTRLTVV.

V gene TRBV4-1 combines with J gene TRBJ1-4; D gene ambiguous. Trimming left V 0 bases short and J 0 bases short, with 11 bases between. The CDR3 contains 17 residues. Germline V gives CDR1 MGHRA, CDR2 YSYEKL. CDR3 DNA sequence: TGCGCCAGCAGCCAAGATCTTCTCAGTGCAACTAATGAAAAACTGTTTTTT. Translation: CASSQDLLSATNEKLFF.

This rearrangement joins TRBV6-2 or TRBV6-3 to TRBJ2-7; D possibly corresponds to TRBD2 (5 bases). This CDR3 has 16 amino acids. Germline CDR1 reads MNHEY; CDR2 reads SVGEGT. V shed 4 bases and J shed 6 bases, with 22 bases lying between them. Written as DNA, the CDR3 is TGTGCCAGCAGTTCCGCCAGTAGCGTCACTTTGCGCGAGCAGTACTTC. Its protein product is CASSSASSVTLREQYF.

CDR3 nucleotide sequence: TGCGCCAGCAGCCAGGCCCAGGGGGAGCAGTACTTC. It specifies CASSQAQGEQYF. The J gene is TRBJ2-7, the V gene TRBV4-3; D possibly corresponds to TRBD1 (6 bases). CDR1 and CDR2 (germline): LGHNA, YSLEER. This CDR3 has 12 residues. V was cut by 3 bases and J by 7 bases, with 10 bases left in between.

The CDR3 DNA follows: TGTGCCAGCAGTCCCTCCGGACAGGGATCGGGTCAGCCCCAGCATTTT. As protein: CASSPSGQGSGQPQHF. V usage is TRBV27 and J usage is TRBJ1-5, with TRBD1 matching 8 bases. CDR3 size: 16 residues. Trimming took 5 bases from V and 6 from J; bases not matched to a gene: 12. Germline V CDR1 and CDR2: MNHEY, SMNVEV (reference sequence).

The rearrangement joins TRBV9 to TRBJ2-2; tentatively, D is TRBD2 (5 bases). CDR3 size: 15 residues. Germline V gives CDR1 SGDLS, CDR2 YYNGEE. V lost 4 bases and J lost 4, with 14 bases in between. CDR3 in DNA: TGTGCCAGCAGCCTGCGAGGGTCGCCCACCGGGGAGCTGTTTTTT. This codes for CASSLRGSPTGELFF.